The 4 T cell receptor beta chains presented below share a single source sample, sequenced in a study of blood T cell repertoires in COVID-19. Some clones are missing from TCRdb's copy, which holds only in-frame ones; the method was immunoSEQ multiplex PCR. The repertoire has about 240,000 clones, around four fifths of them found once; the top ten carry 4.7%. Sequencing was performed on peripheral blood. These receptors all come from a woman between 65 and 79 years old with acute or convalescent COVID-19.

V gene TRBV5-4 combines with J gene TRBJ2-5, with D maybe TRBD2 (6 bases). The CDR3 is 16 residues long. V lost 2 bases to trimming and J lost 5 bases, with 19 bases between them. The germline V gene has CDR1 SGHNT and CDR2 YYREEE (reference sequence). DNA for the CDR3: TGTGCCAGCAGCTTCCCCGGGGCGGGAATTTCGGAGACCCAGTACTTC. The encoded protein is CASSFPGAGISETQYF.

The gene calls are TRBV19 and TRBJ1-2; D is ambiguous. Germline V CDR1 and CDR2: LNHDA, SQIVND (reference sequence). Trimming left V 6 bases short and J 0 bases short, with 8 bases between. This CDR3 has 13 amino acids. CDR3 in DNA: TGTGCCAGTAGAGCCTTAGCTAACTATGGCTACACCTTC. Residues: CASRALANYGYTF.

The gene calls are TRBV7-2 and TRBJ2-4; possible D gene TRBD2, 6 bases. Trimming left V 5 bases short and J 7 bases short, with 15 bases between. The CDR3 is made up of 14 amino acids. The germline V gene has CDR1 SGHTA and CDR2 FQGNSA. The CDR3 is CASSAGPGLNIQYF. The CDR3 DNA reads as TGTGCCAGCAGCGCGGGACCAGGGCTTAACATTCAGTACTTC.

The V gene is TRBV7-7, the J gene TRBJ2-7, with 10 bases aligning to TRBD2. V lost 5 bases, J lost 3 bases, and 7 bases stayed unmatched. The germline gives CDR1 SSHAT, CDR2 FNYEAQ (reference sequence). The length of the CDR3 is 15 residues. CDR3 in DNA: TGTGCCAGCAGCATTGCTAGCGGGGGCCACTACGAGCAGTACTTC. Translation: CASSIASGGHYEQYF.